Detailed here is one TCR beta chain. This sample is part of a study of blood T cell repertoires in COVID-19. Study overall: The United States, Italy and Spain provided the acute and convalescent COVID-19 samples. The analysed material was cDNA or gDNA that came from T cells, B-cell-depleted T cells, or PBMCs.

Germline V gene sequence: CDR1 SEHNR, CDR2 FQNEAQ (reference sequence). There are 15 residues in the CDR3. V lost 1 base and J 10 bases, leaving 17 bases between the germline ends. In the source study's methods: Amplification of reference gene primers was used by the study to estimate nucleated cell counts. Here immunoSEQ multiplex PCR was the method, and the copy in TCRdb shows in-frame clones only, minus some. The V and J calls and clone size are taken from that table; D and trimming were inferred from the DNA. In the table there are 65,000 to 95,000 clones, around four fifths of which are singletons.

The clonotype was recovered from a man older than 75 with active or convalescent COVID-19. The chain is built from TRBV7-9 and TRBJ1-5; D uncertain. Material for sequencing was peripheral blood. The CDR3: CASSLGPAGIVPQHF. Here the CDR3 DNA reads TGTGCCAGCAGCTTAGGCCCGGCAGGCATCGTTCCCCAGCATTTT. The full variable domain, its missing parts supplied by reference TRBV7-9 and TRBJ1-5, is DTGVSQNPRHKITKRGQNVTFRCDPISEHNRLYWYRQTLGQGPEFLTYFQNEAQLEKSRLLSDRFSAERPKGSFSTLEIQRTEQGDSAMYLCASSLGPAGIVPQHFGDGTRLSIL.